Following are 21 T cell receptor beta chains from one sample sequenced in a study of chemoradiotherapy in HPV16-positive cancers. Assay used: immunoSEQ multiplex PCR; TCRdb lists only in-frame clones, some missing. The sample has thousands of clones, around 85% seen once; the top ten hold 5.5% to 9%. This specimen consisted of tumor tissue, obtained from a patient who underwent chemoradiotherapy. Every receptor here comes from a human donor with HPV-associated anogenital cancer.

This clone was found once. The chain is built from TRBV6-1 and TRBJ2-5, with D maybe TRBD1 (6 bases). Gene TRBJ2-7 matches the end of the DNA better, so the J call may be wrong. Germline V gives CDR1 MNHNS, CDR2 SASEGT. This CDR3 spans 12 amino acids. CDR3 DNA sequence: TGTGCCAGCAGGGACAGCCCCTACGAGCAGTACTTC. Translation: CASRDSPYEQYF.

The chain has TRBV6-4 and TRBJ1-5, with D unclear. This CDR3 contains 12 residues. V was cut by 7 bases and J by 9 bases, with 13 bases left in between. CDR1 MRHNA and CDR2 SNTAGT come from the germline V gene. The CDR3 region has the DNA TGTGCCAGCAACTGTCGGGGAGGGCCCCAGCATTTT. Translating gives CASNCRGGPQHF.

The genes are TRBV6-1 and TRBJ2-4, with a tentative D call TRBD1 (5 bases). The CDR3 spans 16 residues. Germline V gives CDR1 MNHNS, CDR2 SASEGT. Deletions cut 1 base from V and 2 bases from J, with 12 bases between. In DNA form, the CDR3 reads TGTGCCAGCAGTGAAGGGGGCGCTGCCACCAAAAACATTCAGTACTTC. Residues: CASSEGGAATKNIQYF.

The chain carries TRBV2 and TRBJ1-2, with D unresolved. Trimming pared 4 bases from V and 4 bases from J, leaving 10 bases between. The CDR3 length is 13 residues. Germline CDR1 is SNHLY and CDR2 is FYNNEI. Here the CDR3 reads CASSVGVPYGYTF. CDR3 DNA sequence: TGTGCCAGCAGTGTCGGCGTACCCTATGGCTACACCTTC.

This clone turned up a few times. The chain links TRBV5-1 to TRBJ1-2; TRBD1 is a possible D gene (6 bases). Germline CDR1 SGHRS, CDR2 YFSETQ. The CDR3 contains 13 residues. Trimming took 2 bases from V and 4 from J, leaving 9 bases between them. Here the CDR3 reads CASSLQGGYGYTF. CDR3 nucleotide sequence: TGCGCCAGCAGCTTACAGGGTGGCTATGGCTACACCTTC.

The J gene is TRBJ2-5, the V gene TRBV7-2, with 9 bases identical to TRBD2. Trimming at V came to 5 bases and at J to 2 bases, leaving 6 bases not matched to a gene. Germline-derived CDR1 and CDR2 are SGHTA and FQGNSA. This CDR3 has 15 amino acids. The CDR3 is CASSIGSGGQETQYF. The CDR3 DNA reads as TGTGCCAGCAGCATAGGTAGCGGGGGACAAGAGACCCAGTACTTC.

This chain uses TRBV2 with TRBJ2-1; a possible D gene is TRBD2 (6 bases). The CDR3 consists of 15 residues. Deletions cut 7 bases from V and 10 bases from J, with 23 bases between. Germline CDR1 and CDR2: SNHLY and FYNNEI. The CDR3 coding sequence is TGTGCCAGCATCAGACCGGGACTGGCGGATAGAGAGCAGTTCTTC. Amino acid sequence: CASIRPGLADREQFF.

CDR3 nucleotides: TGTGCCAGCAGCTGGGACAGGCTCGAGCAGTACTTC. Protein product: CASSWDRLEQYF. The chain recombines TRBV5-4 with TRBJ2-7; TRBD1 agrees at 8 bases. The trim removed 3 bases at V and 6 bases at J, leaving 2 bases unmatched. Germline CDR1 and CDR2: SGHNT and YYREEE (reference sequence). The CDR3 is 12 residues long.

The V gene is TRBV21-1, the J gene TRBJ2-5. Matching the DNA end better, TRBJ2-7 makes the J call doubtful. TRBV21-1 is listed as a pseudogene. CDR3 length: 16 amino acids. In DNA, the CDR3 is TGTGCCAGCAGTAGGTGTTTGCTACACGTGTTAGACGAGCAGTACTTC. Its protein is CASSRCLLHVLDEQYF.

This chain uses TRBV5-1 with TRBJ2-5; 12 bases match TRBD2. Germline V CDR1 and CDR2: SGHRS, YFSETQ. There are 15 residues in the CDR3. The junction had 6 bases not matched to a gene; V was cut back by 4 bases and J by 5 bases. CDR3 in amino acids: CASSELAGGGETQYF. The CDR3 coding sequence is TGCGCCAGCAGCGAACTAGCGGGAGGTGGTGAGACCCAGTACTTC.

The J gene is TRBJ2-7, the V gene TRBV28, with D possibly TRBD2 on 5 matching bases. V dropped 0 bases and J dropped 2 bases, with 11 bases sitting between them. This CDR3 region has 15 residues. Germline V gene lookup returns CDR1 MDHEN and CDR2 SYDVKM. CDR3 DNA sequence: TGTGCCAGCAGTTTATGGGCAGGAGGTACCTACGAGCAGTACTTC. Protein product: CASSLWAGGTYEQYF. Full variable domain (rest looked up from reference TRBV28 and TRBJ2-7): DVKVTQSSRYLVKRTGEKVFLECVQDMDHENMFWYRQDPGLGLRLIYFSYDVKMKEKGDIPEGYSVSREKKERFSLILESASTNQTSMYLCASSLWAGGTYEQYFGPGTRLTVT.

The CDR3 region has the DNA TGCGCCAGCAGCCGAAGCGGAGGTTCATCAGATACGCAGTATTTT. Protein sequence: CASSRSGGSSDTQYF. The chain recombines TRBV4-3 with TRBJ2-3; maybe TRBD2 (5 bases). The V end was cut by 4 bases, the J end by 4 bases, with 15 bases between. CDR3 size: 15 residues. Germline loops: CDR1 LGHNA, CDR2 YSLEER.

The genes are TRBV7-6 and TRBJ1-1, with D perhaps matching TRBD1 (6 bases). The CDR3 totals 16 residues. Germline CDR1 SGHVS, CDR2 FNYEAQ. Trimming took off 1 base at V and 1 base at J, with 13 bases between the two ends. The CDR3 loop is CASSLVGGASNTEAFF. CDR3 bases: TGTGCCAGCAGCTTAGTAGGGGGGGCGTCGAACACTGAAGCTTTCTTT. Filled out from reference TRBV7-6 and TRBJ1-1, the complete variable domain reads GAGVSQSPRYKVTKRGQDVALRCDPISGHVSLYWYRQALGQGPEFLTYFNYEAQQDKSGLPNDRFSAERPEGSISTLTIQRTEQRDSAMYRCASSLVGGASNTEAFFGQGTRLTVV.

This chain uses TRBV29-1 with TRBJ2-6; D remains unclear. This CDR3 is built from 13 residues. CDR1 and CDR2 (germline): SQVTM, ANQGSEA. The V end lost 3 bases, the J end lost 0 bases, and 3 bases lay between the germline ends. The CDR3 DNA is TGCAGCGTTGAGGGCTCTGGGGCCAACGTCCTGACTTTC. This sequence encodes CSVEGSGANVLTF.

This clone was picked up one time. V is TRBV5-4 and J is TRBJ2-1; 8 nucleotides align to TRBD2. Germline CDR1 reads SGHNT; CDR2 reads YYREEE (reference sequence). V was pared by 1 base and J by 0 bases, with 9 bases of the junction left unmatched. The CDR3 is made up of 18 amino acids. CDR3 protein: CASSLRVLAGSSYNEQFF. CDR3 sequence (DNA): TGTGCCAGCAGCTTGAGGGTGCTAGCGGGTAGCTCCTACAATGAGCAGTTCTTC.

The chain links TRBV5-1 to TRBJ1-4, with TRBD1 as a possible D gene (6 bases). Between the trimmed V and J ends, which lost 2 bases and 3 bases, there was a span of 14 bases. CDR3 length: 16 amino acids. Germline assignment: CDR1 SGHRS and CDR2 YFSETQ. CDR3 amino acids: CASSLGSGASNEKLFF. The CDR3 nucleotides are TGCGCCAGCAGCTTAGGATCGGGGGCGTCTAATGAAAAACTGTTTTTT.

V usage is TRBV30 and J usage is TRBJ2-7, with 8 positions matching TRBD1. The CDR3 is 16 amino acids. With V trimmed by 3 bases and J by 2 bases, 12 bases remained unmatched. Per the germline V gene, CDR1 is GTSNPN and CDR2 is SVGIG (reference sequence). CDR3 nucleotides: TGTGCCTGGAGGGTAACACGGGACAGGTCGGCCTACGAGCAGTACTTC. Translated: CAWRVTRDRSAYEQYF. Using reference TRBV30 and TRBJ2-7 for the parts outside the CDR3, the full variable domain is SQTIHQWPATLVQPVGSPLSLECTVEGTSNPNLYWYRQAAGRGLQLLFYSVGIGQISSEVPQNLSASRPQDRQFILSSKKLLLSDSGFYLCAWRVTRDRSAYEQYFGPGTRLTVT.

The chain carries TRBV6-6 and TRBJ1-1; 7 bases map to TRBD1. Per the germline V gene, CDR1 is MNHNY and CDR2 is SVGAGI (reference sequence). This CDR3 is 16 amino acids long. The junction had 7 bases not matched to a gene; V was cut back by 0 bases and J by 3 bases. The CDR3 nucleotides read TGTGCCAGCAGTTACTCTCCAGGGGGACGCTACACTGAAGCTTTCTTT. This translates into CASSYSPGGRYTEAFF.

The chain is built from TRBV7-2 and TRBJ2-2; 9 bases map to TRBD2. Germline loops: CDR1 SGHTA, CDR2 FQGNSA. The CDR3 totals 16 residues. After removal of 5 bases from V and 5 bases from J, the junction contained 9 bases not matched to a gene. CDR3 region: CASSTSPGLATGELFF. The CDR3, as DNA: TGTGCCAGCAGCACTAGTCCTGGACTAGCGACCGGGGAGCTGTTTTTT.

The rearrangement links TRBV5-1 to TRBJ2-7; TRBD2 aligns across 8 bases. There are 14 residues in the CDR3. Germline loops: CDR1 SGHRS, CDR2 YFSETQ. After removal of 4 bases from V and 3 bases from J, the junction contained 6 bases not matched to a gene. The CDR3 here is CASSASAGDYEQYF. The DNA for the CDR3 is TGCGCCAGCAGCGCCTCAGCGGGGGACTACGAGCAGTACTTC.

This clone was seen only once. This chain uses TRBV7-9 with TRBJ1-2, with TRBD1 matching over 7 bases. Germline V lookup: CDR1 SEHNR, CDR2 FQNEAQ (reference sequence). V lost 3 bases to trimming and J lost 0 bases; unmatched junction nucleotides: 4. There are 15 residues in the CDR3. The CDR3 bases are TGTGCCAGCAGCTTCACAGGGGTACCTAACTATGGCTACACCTTC. Translated, it gives CASSFTGVPNYGYTF. The whole variable domain, remainder taken from reference TRBV7-9 and TRBJ1-2, is DTGVSQNPRHKITKRGQNVTFRCDPISEHNRLYWYRQTLGQGPEFLTYFQNEAQLEKSRLLSDRFSAERPKGSFSTLEIQRTEQGDSAMYLCASSFTGVPNYGYTFGSGTRLTVV.